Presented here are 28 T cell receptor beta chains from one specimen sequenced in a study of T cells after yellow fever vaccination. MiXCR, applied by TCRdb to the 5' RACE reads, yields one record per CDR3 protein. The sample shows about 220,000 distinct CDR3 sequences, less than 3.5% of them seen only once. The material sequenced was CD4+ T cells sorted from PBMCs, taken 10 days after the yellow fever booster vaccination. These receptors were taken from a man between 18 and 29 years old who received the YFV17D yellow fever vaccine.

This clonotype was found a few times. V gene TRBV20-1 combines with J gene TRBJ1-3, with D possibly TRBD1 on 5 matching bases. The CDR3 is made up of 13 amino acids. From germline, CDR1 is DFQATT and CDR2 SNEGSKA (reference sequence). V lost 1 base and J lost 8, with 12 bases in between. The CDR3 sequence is CSARALLGDTIYF. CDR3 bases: TGCAGTGCTAGAGCCCTGTTAGGGGACACCATATATTTT.

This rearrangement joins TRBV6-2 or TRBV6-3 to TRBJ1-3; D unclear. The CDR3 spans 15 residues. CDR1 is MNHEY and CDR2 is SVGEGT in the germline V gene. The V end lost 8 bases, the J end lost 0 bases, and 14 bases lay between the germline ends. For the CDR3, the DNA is TGTGCCAGCCGAACCCGACGGAGCTCTGGAAACACCATATATTTT. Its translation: CASRTRRSSGNTIYF.

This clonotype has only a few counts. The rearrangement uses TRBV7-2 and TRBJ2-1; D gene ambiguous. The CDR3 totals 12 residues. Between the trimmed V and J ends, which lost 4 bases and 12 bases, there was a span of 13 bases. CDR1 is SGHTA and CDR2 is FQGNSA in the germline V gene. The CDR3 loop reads CASSYPSMRQFF. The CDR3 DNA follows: TGTGCCAGCAGCTATCCAAGCATGAGGCAGTTCTTC. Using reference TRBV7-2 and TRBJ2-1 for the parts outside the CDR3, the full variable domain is GAGVSQSPSNKVTEKGKDVELRCDPISGHTALYWYRQSLGQGLEFLIYFQGNSAPDKSGLPSDRFSAERTGGSVSTLTIQRTQQEDSAVYLCASSYPSMRQFFGPGTRLTVL.

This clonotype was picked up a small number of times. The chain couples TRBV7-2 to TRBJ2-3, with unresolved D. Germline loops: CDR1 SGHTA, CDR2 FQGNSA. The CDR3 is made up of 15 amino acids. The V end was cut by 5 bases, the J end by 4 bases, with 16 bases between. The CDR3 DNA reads TGTGCCAGCAGCCCAGGAGTCTTGGGTGCAGATACGCAGTATTTT. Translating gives CASSPGVLGADTQYF. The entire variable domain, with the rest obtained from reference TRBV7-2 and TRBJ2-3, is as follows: GAGVSQSPSNKVTEKGKDVELRCDPISGHTALYWYRQSLGQGLEFLIYFQGNSAPDKSGLPSDRFSAERTGGSVSTLTIQRTQQEDSAVYLCASSPGVLGADTQYFGPGTRLTVL.

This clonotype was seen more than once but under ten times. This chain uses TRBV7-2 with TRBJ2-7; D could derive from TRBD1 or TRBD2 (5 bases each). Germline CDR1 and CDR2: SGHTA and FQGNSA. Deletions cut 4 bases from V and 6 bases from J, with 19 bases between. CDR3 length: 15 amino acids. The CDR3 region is CASSSAGARAREQYF. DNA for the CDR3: TGTGCCAGCAGCTCTGCTGGGGCGAGGGCACGCGAGCAGTACTTC. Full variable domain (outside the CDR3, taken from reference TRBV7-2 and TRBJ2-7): GAGVSQSPSNKVTEKGKDVELRCDPISGHTALYWYRQSLGQGLEFLIYFQGNSAPDKSGLPSDRFSAERTGGSVSTLTIQRTQQEDSAVYLCASSSAGARAREQYFGPGTRLTVT.

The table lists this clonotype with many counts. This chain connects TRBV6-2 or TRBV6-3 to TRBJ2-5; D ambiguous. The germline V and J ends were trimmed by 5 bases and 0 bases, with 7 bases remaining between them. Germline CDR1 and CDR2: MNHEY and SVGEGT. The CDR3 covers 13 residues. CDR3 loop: CASSRLYQETQYF. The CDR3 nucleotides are TGTGCCAGCAGTCGATTGTACCAAGAGACCCAGTACTTC.

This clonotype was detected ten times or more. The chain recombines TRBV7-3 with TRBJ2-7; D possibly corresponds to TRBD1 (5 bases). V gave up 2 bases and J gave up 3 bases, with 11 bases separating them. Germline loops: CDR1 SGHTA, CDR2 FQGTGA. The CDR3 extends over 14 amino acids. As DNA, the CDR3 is TGTGCCAGCAGCTTACACCCAGGGCGCTACGAGCAGTACGTC. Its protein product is CASSLHPGRYEQYV.

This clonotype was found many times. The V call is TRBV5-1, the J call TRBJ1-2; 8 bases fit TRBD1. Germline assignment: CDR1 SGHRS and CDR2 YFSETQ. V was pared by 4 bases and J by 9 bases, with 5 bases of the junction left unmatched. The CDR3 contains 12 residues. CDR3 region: CASSIQGASYTF. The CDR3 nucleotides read TGCGCCAGCAGCATCCAGGGGGCGAGCTACACCTTC.

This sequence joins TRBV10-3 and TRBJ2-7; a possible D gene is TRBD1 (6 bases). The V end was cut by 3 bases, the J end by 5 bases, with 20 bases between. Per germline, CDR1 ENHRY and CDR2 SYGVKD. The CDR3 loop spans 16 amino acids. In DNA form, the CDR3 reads TGTGCCATCAGTGACGGGACGCCCGAAGGGGGACACGAGCAGTACTTC. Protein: CAISDGTPEGGHEQYF.

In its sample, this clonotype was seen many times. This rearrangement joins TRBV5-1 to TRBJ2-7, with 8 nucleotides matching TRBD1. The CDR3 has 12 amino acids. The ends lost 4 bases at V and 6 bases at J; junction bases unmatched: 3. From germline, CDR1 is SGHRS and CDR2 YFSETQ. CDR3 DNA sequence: TGCGCCAGCAGCAGACAGGGGCGCGAGCAGTACTTC. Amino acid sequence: CASSRQGREQYF.

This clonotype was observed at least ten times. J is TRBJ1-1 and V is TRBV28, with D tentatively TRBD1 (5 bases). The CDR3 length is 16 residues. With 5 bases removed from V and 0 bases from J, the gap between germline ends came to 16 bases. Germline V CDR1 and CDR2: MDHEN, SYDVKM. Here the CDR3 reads CASSPIMGGMNTEAFF. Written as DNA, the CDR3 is TGTGCCAGCAGTCCCATAATGGGGGGGATGAACACTGAAGCTTTCTTT.

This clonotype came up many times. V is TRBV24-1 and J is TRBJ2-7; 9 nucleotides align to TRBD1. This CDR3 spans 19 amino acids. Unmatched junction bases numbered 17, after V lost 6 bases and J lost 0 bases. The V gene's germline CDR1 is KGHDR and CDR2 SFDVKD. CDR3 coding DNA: TGTGCCACCAGTACCAATGTCCCGGGACAGGGTCCGATCTCCTACGAGCAGTACGTC. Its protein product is CATSTNVPGQGPISYEQYV.

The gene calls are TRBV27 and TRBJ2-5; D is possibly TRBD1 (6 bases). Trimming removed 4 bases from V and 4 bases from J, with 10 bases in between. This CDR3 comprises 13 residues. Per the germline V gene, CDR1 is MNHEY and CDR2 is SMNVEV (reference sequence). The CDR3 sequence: CASSSGDSETQYF. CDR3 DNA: TGTGCCAGCAGTTCAGGGGATTCAGAGACCCAGTACTTC.

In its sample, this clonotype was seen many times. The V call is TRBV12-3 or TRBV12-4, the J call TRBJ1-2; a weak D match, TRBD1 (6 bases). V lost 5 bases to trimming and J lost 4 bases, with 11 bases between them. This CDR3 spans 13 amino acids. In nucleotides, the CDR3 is TGTGCCAGCAGTCGGGGGCGTCCCTATGGCTACACCTTC. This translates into CASSRGRPYGYTF.

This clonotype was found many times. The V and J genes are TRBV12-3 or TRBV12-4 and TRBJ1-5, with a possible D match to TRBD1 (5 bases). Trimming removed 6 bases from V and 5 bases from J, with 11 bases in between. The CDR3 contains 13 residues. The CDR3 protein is CASRQDRYQPQHF. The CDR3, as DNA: TGTGCCAGCAGACAGGACCGCTATCAGCCCCAGCATTTT.

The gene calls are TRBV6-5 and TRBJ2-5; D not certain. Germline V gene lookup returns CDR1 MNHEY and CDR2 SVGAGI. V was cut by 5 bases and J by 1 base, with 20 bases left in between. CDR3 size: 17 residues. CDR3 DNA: TGTGCCAGCAGTCGGAACCCCTACCTGGACGGCCAAGAGACCCAGTACTTC. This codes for CASSRNPYLDGQETQYF.

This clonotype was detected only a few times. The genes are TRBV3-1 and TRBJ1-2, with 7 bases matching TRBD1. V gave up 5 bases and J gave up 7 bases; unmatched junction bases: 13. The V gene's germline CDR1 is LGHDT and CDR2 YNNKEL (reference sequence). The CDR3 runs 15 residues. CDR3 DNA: TGTGCCAGCAGCAATTGGGACAGAGCGGTAACTGGCTACACCTTC. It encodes CASSNWDRAVTGYTF.

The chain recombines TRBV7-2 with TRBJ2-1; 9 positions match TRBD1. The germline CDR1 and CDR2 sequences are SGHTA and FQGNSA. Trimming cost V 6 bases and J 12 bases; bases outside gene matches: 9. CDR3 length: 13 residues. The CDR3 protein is CASRSGQGGSQFF. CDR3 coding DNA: TGTGCCAGCAGATCGGGACAGGGAGGGTCGCAGTTCTTC.

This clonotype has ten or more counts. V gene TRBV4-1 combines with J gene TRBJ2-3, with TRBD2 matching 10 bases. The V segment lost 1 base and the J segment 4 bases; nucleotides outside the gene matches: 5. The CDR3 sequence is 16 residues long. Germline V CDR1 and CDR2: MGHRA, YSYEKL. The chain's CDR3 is CASSQVAGGVADTQYF. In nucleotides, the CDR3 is TGCGCCAGCAGCCAAGTAGCGGGGGGAGTTGCAGATACGCAGTATTTT.

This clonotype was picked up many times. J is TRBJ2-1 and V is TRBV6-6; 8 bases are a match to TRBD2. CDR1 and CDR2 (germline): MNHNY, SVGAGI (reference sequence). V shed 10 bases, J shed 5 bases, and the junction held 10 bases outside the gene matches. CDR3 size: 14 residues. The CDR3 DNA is TGTGCCACCTCGGGACTAGTTTTCCACAATGAGCAGTTCTTC. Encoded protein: CATSGLVFHNEQFF.

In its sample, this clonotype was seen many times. This CDR3 is CASSPEGRQPQHF. The CDR3 DNA sequence: TGTGCCAGCTCACCAGAGGGGAGGCAGCCCCAGCATTTT. The chain is built from TRBV18 and TRBJ1-5, with TRBD1 as a possible D gene (5 bases). The CDR3 has 13 amino acids. Per the germline V gene, CDR1 is KGHSH and CDR2 is LQKENI. The V gene lost 2 bases and the J gene lost 7 bases, with 9 bases spanning the gap.

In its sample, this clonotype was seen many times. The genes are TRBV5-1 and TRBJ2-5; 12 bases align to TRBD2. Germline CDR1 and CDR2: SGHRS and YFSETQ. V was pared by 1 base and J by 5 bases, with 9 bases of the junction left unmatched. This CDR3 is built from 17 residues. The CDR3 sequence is CASSLSTSGRITETQYF. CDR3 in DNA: TGCGCCAGCAGCTTGAGCACTAGCGGGAGGATAACTGAGACCCAGTACTTC.

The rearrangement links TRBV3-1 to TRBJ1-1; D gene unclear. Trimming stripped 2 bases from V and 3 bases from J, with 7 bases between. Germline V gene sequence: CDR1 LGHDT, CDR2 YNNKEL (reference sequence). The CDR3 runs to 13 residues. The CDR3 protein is CASSQNDYTEAFF. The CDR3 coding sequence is TGTGCCAGCAGCCAAAACGACTACACTGAAGCTTTCTTT.

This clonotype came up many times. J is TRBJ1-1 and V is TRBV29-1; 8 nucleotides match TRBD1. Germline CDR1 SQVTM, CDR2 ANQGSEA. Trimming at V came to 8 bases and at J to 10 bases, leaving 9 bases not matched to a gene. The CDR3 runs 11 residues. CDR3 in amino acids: CSPDRGGGAFF. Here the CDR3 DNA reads TGCAGCCCAGACAGGGGTGGGGGAGCTTTCTTT.

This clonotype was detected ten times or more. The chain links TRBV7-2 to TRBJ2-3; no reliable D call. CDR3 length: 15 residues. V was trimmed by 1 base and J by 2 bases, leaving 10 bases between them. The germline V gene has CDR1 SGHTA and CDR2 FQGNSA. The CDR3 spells CASSLVGSPTDTQYF. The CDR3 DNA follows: TGTGCCAGCAGCTTAGTTGGTTCCCCCACAGATACGCAGTATTTT.

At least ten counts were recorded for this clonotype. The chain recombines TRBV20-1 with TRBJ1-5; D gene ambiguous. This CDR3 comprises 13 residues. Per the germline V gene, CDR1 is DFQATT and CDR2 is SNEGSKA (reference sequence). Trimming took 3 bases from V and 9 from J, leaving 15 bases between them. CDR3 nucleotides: TGCAGTGCTAGCTCAGAGACTGCGGGGCCCCAGCATTTT. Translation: CSASSETAGPQHF.

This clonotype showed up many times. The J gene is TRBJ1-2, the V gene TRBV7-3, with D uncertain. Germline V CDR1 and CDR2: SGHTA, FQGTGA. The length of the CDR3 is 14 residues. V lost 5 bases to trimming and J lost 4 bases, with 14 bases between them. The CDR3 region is CASSPGSFGYGYTF. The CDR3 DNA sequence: TGTGCCAGCAGCCCAGGATCTTTCGGCTATGGCTACACCTTC.

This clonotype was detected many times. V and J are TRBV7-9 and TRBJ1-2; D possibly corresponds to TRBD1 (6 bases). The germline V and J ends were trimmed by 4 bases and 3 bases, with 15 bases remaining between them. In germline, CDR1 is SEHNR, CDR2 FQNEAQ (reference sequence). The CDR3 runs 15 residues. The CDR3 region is CASSSPGARDYGYTF. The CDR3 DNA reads TGTGCCAGCAGCTCGCCGGGGGCGCGGGACTATGGCTACACCTTC.